Below, 17 T cell receptor beta chains from the same sample are listed, as sequenced in a study of metastatic and nonmetastatic thyroid tumors. Every patient was untreated before thyroid surgery. Using MiXCR, TCRdb reanalyzed the PCR reads. Among 45,000 to 65,000 clones listed, approximately 17% were seen once. The material sequenced was blood. The receptors were gathered from a female donor with papillary thyroid cancer or a benign thyroid nodule (not recorded which). Some clones in this sample may be carry-over from other donors' samples.

By sample share, this clone is medium-sized. This chain joins TRBV6-1 and TRBJ2-2; weak D call: TRBD1 (5 bases). The CDR3 runs to 13 residues. CDR1 and CDR2 (germline): MNHNS, SASEGT. The germline V and J ends were trimmed by 7 bases and 5 bases, with 11 bases remaining between them. CDR3 bases: TGTGCCAGCAACCTACAGGATACCGGGGAGCTGTTTTTT. This gives the protein CASNLQDTGELFF.

The chain joins TRBV7-9 to TRBJ2-7; D remains unclear. Trimming left V 7 bases short and J 0 bases short, with 16 bases between. The CDR3 runs 15 residues. The V gene's germline CDR1 is SEHNR and CDR2 FQNEAQ (reference sequence). CDR3 in amino acids: CASNLLSASSYEQYF. The CDR3 DNA is TGTGCCAGCAACCTTTTGAGCGCGAGCTCCTACGAGCAGTACTTC. The full variable domain, rest sourced from reference TRBV7-9 and TRBJ2-7, is DTGVSQNPRHKITKRGQNVTFRCDPISEHNRLYWYRQTLGQGPEFLTYFQNEAQLEKSRLLSDRFSAERPKGSFSTLEIQRTEQGDSAMYLCASNLLSASSYEQYFGPGTRLTVT.

Many counts were recorded for this clone. This rearrangement joins TRBV2 to TRBJ2-7; D is possibly TRBD2 (6 bases). Germline loops: CDR1 SNHLY, CDR2 FYNNEI. The CDR3 consists of 13 residues. The V end lost 7 bases, the J end lost 3 bases, and 13 bases lay between the germline ends. The CDR3 DNA is TGTGCCAGCACCAGCATCGGGGGCTACGAGCAGTACTTC. This codes for CASTSIGGYEQYF. The whole variable domain, filled in from reference TRBV2 and TRBJ2-7, reads EPEVTQTPSHQVTQMGQEVILRCVPISNHLYFYWYRQILGQKVEFLVSFYNNEISEKSEIFDDQFSVERPDGSNFTLKIRSTKLEDSAMYFCASTSIGGYEQYFGPGTRLTVT.

The sample holds many counts of this clone. This chain uses TRBV10-3 with TRBJ1-1, with D perhaps TRBD1 (5 bases). Trimming pared 10 bases from V and 2 bases from J, leaving 11 bases between. In germline, CDR1 is ENHRY, CDR2 SYGVKD. The CDR3 covers 12 residues. The CDR3 spells CASGTDNTEAFF. CDR3 nucleotide sequence: TGTGCCAGCGGGACGGATAACACTGAAGCTTTCTTT.

This clone has at least ten counts. The chain is built from TRBV5-4 and TRBJ1-1; 8 bases line up with TRBD1. This CDR3 has 16 amino acids. Germline lookup yields CDR1 SGHNT and CDR2 YYREEE (reference sequence). V was pared by 0 bases and J by 1 base, with 5 bases of the junction left unmatched. The CDR3 is CASSLGRGRRNTEAFF. CDR3 nucleotides: TGTGCCAGCAGCTTGGGCAGGGGGCGAAGGAACACTGAAGCTTTCTTT.

This clone was seen ten or more times. V usage is TRBV4-1 and J usage is TRBJ2-3, with D possibly TRBD2 on 5 matching bases. Germline V gene data show CDR1 as MGHRA and CDR2 as YSYEKL. The ends were cut back, 0 bases at V and 3 bases at J, with 10 bases in the middle. The CDR3 spans 15 residues. CDR3 coding DNA: TGCGCCAGCAGCCAAGAAAAAGGCGGGACAGATACGCAGTATTTT. Translated, it gives CASSQEKGGTDTQYF.

In this sample, this clone turned up a few times. V is TRBV5-1 and J is TRBJ2-7; perhaps TRBD2 as D (6 bases). Germline V lookup: CDR1 SGHRS, CDR2 YFSETQ. V dropped 1 base and J dropped 3 bases, with 11 bases sitting between them. This CDR3 spans 14 amino acids. The CDR3 here is CASSLNTGSYEQYF. CDR3 DNA: TGCGCCAGCAGCTTGAACACCGGGAGCTACGAGCAGTACTTC. The full variable domain, in which reference TRBV5-1 and TRBJ2-7 provide the parts outside the CDR3, is KAGVTQTPRYLIKTRGQQVTLSCSPISGHRSVSWYQQTPGQGLQFLFEYFSETQRNKGNFPGRFSGRQFSNSRSEMNVSTLELGDSALYLCASSLNTGSYEQYFGPGTRLTVT.

The chain joins TRBV11-1 to TRBJ2-2, with 7 bases that match TRBD1. Trimming at V came to 5 bases and at J to 6 bases, leaving 12 bases not matched to a gene. Germline V gives CDR1 SGHAT, CDR2 FQDESV (reference sequence). The CDR3 is 16 amino acids. DNA for the CDR3: TGTGCCAGCAGCAAAAGACAGGGTAGTGGGTCCGGGGAGCTGTTTTTT. Translated: CASSKRQGSGSGELFF.

The DNA of the CDR3 is TGTGCCAGCATCACAGGGACTAGCGAGAACTGGGGTTTCTACGAGCAGTACTTC. It yields the protein CASITGTSENWGFYEQYF. The chain carries TRBV11-2 and TRBJ2-7, with TRBD2 identical over 10 bases. Germline lookup yields CDR1 SGHAT and CDR2 FQNNGV. The CDR3 runs 18 residues. V shed 7 bases and J 3 bases; nucleotides not matched to a gene: 18.

This clone was detected ten times or more. The V call is TRBV4-1, the J call TRBJ1-2; D is undetermined. The V gene lost 5 bases and the J gene lost 2 bases, with 12 bases spanning the gap. CDR3 size: 14 residues. Per germline, CDR1 MGHRA and CDR2 YSYEKL. The CDR3 DNA reads as TGCGCCAGCAGCAAATCGACCGAGAACTATGGCTACACCTTC. It translates to CASSKSTENYGYTF.

The CDR3 DNA sequence: TGCAGTGCTAGAGAAGGAGGGTCGGGGGACTACGAGCAGTACTTC. Translation gives CSAREGGSGDYEQYF. The chain is built from TRBV20-1 and TRBJ2-7; D might be TRBD2 (6 bases). V lost 0 bases to trimming and J lost 3 bases, with 15 bases between them. CDR3 length equals 15 residues. Looked up from germline, CDR1 is DFQATT and CDR2 is SNEGSKA (reference sequence).

In this sample, this clone turned up many times. The rearrangement links TRBV28 to TRBJ1-3; D might be TRBD1 (6 bases). Germline CDR1 is MDHEN and CDR2 is SYDVKM. The CDR3 totals 14 residues. Trimming shortened V by 8 bases and J by 0 bases, and 11 bases separated the two germline ends. The CDR3, as DNA: TGTGCCAGCGGACAGTTTTACTCTGGAAACACCATATATTTT. Encoded protein: CASGQFYSGNTIYF.

There are many counts of this clone. The rearrangement links TRBV27 to TRBJ1-5; D call uncertain. The CDR3 is made up of 14 amino acids. CDR1 is MNHEY and CDR2 is SMNVEV in the germline V gene (reference sequence). V dropped 3 bases and J dropped 0 bases, with 6 bases sitting between them. The CDR3 nucleotides read TGTGCCAGCAGTTTTCTCAGTAGCAATCAGCCCCAGCATTTT. Translating gives CASSFLSSNQPQHF.

This chain's CDR3 is CASSISGTDYERYF. The CDR3 region has the DNA TGCGCCAGCAGCATTTCCGGGACAGACTACGAGAGGTACTTC. V gene TRBV5-1 combines with J gene TRBJ2-7; TRBD1 aligns across 7 bases. The CDR3 has 14 residues. After removal of 4 bases from V and 12 bases from J, the junction contained 16 bases not matched to a gene. Germline V gives CDR1 SGHRS, CDR2 YFSETQ.

This clone was observed a few times. A much larger clone lies one base from this, so it may be a read error. The same CDR3 also results from other DNA sequences found in this sample. The chain links TRBV2 to TRBJ2-3, with D unresolved. Trimming pared 4 bases from V and 0 bases from J, leaving 11 bases between. There are 15 residues in the CDR3. Germline values: CDR1 SNHLY, CDR2 FYNNEI. The CDR3 reads CASSGRTTSTDTQYF. CDR3 nucleotides: TGTGCCAGCAGTGGGAGAACTACTAGCACAGATACGCAGTATTTT.

Only a few counts were recorded for this clone. This chain connects TRBV6-1 to TRBJ1-1; 7 bases are shared with TRBD1. J lost 4 bases, V lost 10 bases, and 15 bases had no gene match. Germline CDR1 and CDR2: MNHNS and SASEGT. This CDR3 spans 15 amino acids. The CDR3: CAITVGGREGTEAFF. The CDR3 bases are TGTGCCATCACGGTAGGGGGCCGGGAGGGCACTGAAGCTTTCTTT.

The chain carries TRBV20-1 and TRBJ2-3; D unclear. There are 11 residues in the CDR3. V was trimmed by 3 bases and J by 5 bases, leaving 6 bases between them. The germline gives CDR1 DFQATT, CDR2 SNEGSKA (reference sequence). CDR3 sequence reads: CSAREKDTQYF. In nucleotides, the CDR3 is TGCAGTGCTAGGGAGAAAGATACGCAGTATTTT.